Below, one T cell receptor (beta chain) is given with its context. The antigen is unknown. The sample originates from a study of blood T cells in healthy people across ages. Primed by a sample-barcoded 5' primer and a J-beta primer mix, a second PCR proceeded for roughly 6 to 12 cycles. CDR3-containing paired-end reads numbered at least 2.5 million in each sample. TCRdb reprocessed the 5' RACE reads via MiXCR and lists one record per CDR3 protein. The data contain 1.5 million to 2 million distinct CDR3 sequences, roughly 28% of them singletons. Study-level results: Among T cells, TCR beta diversity per million cells dropped roughly linearly as age rose. Both naive CD4+ cell counts and diversity were greater in long-lived donors than in aged donors.

The sequencing input was blood. The TCR was taken from a woman in her thirties in good health.

CDR3 nucleotide sequence: TGTGCCATCAGTGGCATTATGAGCTCCTACAATGAGCAGTTCTTC. The encoded protein is CAISGIMSSYNEQFF. This chain uses TRBV10-3 with TRBJ2-1, with unresolved D. Per germline, CDR1 ENHRY and CDR2 SYGVKD. The length of the CDR3 is 15 residues. V lost 4 bases and J 0 bases, leaving 10 bases between the germline ends.